This T cell receptor beta chain is drawn from a study of T cell repertoires in ileal Crohn's disease. The CDR3 has 17 amino acids. From germline, CDR1 is SEHNR and CDR2 FQNEAQ (reference sequence). Losses at the gene ends were 3 bases for V and 5 bases for J; bases not matched to a gene: 13. Clones were sequenced by immunoSEQ multiplex PCR, and TCRdb holds only the in-frame ones, with some missing. This table has about 4,500 clones, 75% to 85% appearing once. J is TRBJ2-5 and V is TRBV7-9; TRBD1 matches at 9 bases. The TCR comes from an adult with Crohn's disease. Material: ileal tissue. The CDR3 sequence is CASSFNKGTGPGETQYF. The CDR3 DNA reads TGTGCCAGCAGCTTCAATAAAGGGACAGGGCCGGGGGAGACCCAGTACTTC.